The clone carrying this T cell receptor beta chain was counted between two and nine times. Its specificity is not known. The time point denotes: pre-sensitization, week 0. Treatment indicated: therapeutic diphenylcyclopropenone sensitization with weekly scalp DPC. Each donor was an alopecia patient between 18 and 70 years of age who qualified for DPC. This entry is derived from a study of human T cells and chemical hapten exposure. Study at large: The study lasted approximately 25 weeks, and patients were dosed weekly with diphenylcyclopropenone on the scalp throughout. Whole-study results and caveats: Donors were affected by alopecia, so their immune reaction might vary from that of healthy individuals. The number of TCRs above 1 in 1000 frequency did not change after DPC sensitization.

The CDR3 spans 14 residues. The V and J ends lost 3 bases and 5 bases respectively, with 14 bases between them. The germline V gene has CDR1 GTSNPN and CDR2 SVGIG (reference sequence). MiXCR, run by TCRdb on the RACE reads, gives a single entry per CDR3 protein. The data show 150,000 to 200,000 distinct CDR3 sequences, roughly 30% seen once. Here the sequenced sample was whole blood, taken in connection with sensitization to the hapten diphenylcyclopropenone (DPC). The TCR sequence derives from a woman aged 30 to 39 with alopecia areata. Some clones in this sample may be carry-over from other donors' samples. The V and J genes are TRBV30 and TRBJ1-5, with a tentative D call TRBD1 (6 bases). The CDR3 DNA reads TGTGCCTGGAGCGGGACATCTCGTGATCAGCCCCAGCATTTT. Its translation: CAWSGTSRDQPQHF.